This T cell receptor (beta chain) was found in a study of cytomegalovirus exposure and HLA in healthy donors. Study-level results: A later analysis associated 15,000 to 20,000 TCR beta sequences with HLA alleles at a 0.05 false discovery rate. Three chains linked to CMV were shown in vitro to be specific for CMV antigens.

CDR1 LNHDA and CDR2 SQIVND come from the germline V gene (reference sequence). V gave up 4 bases and J gave up 7 bases; unmatched junction bases: 10. The CDR3 extends over 16 amino acids. The PCR contained 60 Vbeta and 13 Jbeta primers. The method was immunoSEQ multiplex PCR; TCRdb's version includes in-frame clones alone and lacks a portion of them. The data hold 150,000 to 200,000 clones, with 84% observed a single time. Healthy bone marrow donors formed the donor group. Details on this clone: Its antigen is as yet unknown.

What was sequenced was PBMCs. This sequence was found in a man aged 18 to 35 in good health and CMV-seronegative. V is TRBV19 and J is TRBJ1-4, with TRBD1 identical over 9 bases. The CDR3 spells CASSTHTGGAFEKLFF. CDR3 nucleotide sequence: TGTGCCAGTAGTACACACACAGGGGGCGCATTTGAAAAACTGTTTTTT. The full variable domain, its missing parts supplied by reference TRBV19 and TRBJ1-4, is DGGITQSPKYLFRKEGQNVTLSCEQNLNHDAMYWYRQDPGQGLRLIYYSQIVNDFQKGDIAEGYSVSREKKESFPLTVTSAQKNPTAFYLCASSTHTGGAFEKLFFGSGTQLSVL.